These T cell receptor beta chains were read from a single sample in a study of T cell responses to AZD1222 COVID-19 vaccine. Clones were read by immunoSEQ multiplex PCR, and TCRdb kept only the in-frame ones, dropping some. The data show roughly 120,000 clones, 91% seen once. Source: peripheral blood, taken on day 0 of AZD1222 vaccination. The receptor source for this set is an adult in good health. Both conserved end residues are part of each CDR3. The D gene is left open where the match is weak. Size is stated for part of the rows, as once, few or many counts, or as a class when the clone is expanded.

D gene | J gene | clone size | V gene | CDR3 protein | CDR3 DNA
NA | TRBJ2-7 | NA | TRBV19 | CASSTGRAPYEQYF | TGTGCCAGCTCGACTGGCAGGGCCCCCTACGAGCAGTACTTC
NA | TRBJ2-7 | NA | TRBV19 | CASSDGSTREQYF | TGTGCCAGTAGTGACGGGAGTACGCGCGAGCAGTACTTC
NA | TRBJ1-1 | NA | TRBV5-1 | CASSWKTGANTEAFF | TGCGCCAGCAGCTGGAAAACCGGGGCGAACACTGAAGCTTTCTTT
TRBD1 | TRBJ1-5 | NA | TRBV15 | CATSRARGSNQPQHF | TGTGCCACCAGCAGAGCCAGGGGGAGCAATCAGCCCCAGCATTTT
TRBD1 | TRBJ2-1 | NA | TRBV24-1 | CATSDKTGGRNNEQFF | TGTGCCACCAGTGATAAGACAGGGGGCAGGAACAATGAGCAGTTCTTC
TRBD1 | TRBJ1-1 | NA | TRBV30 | CAWGTGMNTEAFF | TGTGCCTGGGGGACAGGAATGAACACTGAAGCTTTCTTT
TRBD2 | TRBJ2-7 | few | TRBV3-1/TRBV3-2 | CASSQGGLAGVREQYF | TGTGCCAGCAGCCAAGGAGGACTAGCGGGAGTGCGGGAGCAGTACTTC
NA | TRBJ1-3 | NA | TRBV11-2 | CASSLDSGFSGNTIYF | TGTGCCAGCAGCTTAGATTCGGGTTTTTCTGGAAACACCATATATTTT
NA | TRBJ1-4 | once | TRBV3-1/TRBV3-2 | CASSRTVATNEKLFF | TGTGCCAGCAGCCGGACCGTTGCAACTAATGAAAAACTGTTTTTT
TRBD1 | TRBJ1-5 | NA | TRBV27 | CASSERTGVSNQPQHF | TGTGCCAGCAGCGAAAGGACAGGGGTTAGCAATCAGCCCCAGCATTTT
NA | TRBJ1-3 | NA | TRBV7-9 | CASRLKSSGNTIYF | TGTGCCAGCAGATTAAAGAGCTCTGGAAACACCATATATTTT
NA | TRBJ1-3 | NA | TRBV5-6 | CASSRDPNTIYF | TGTGCCAGCAGCCGGGACCCAAACACCATATATTTT
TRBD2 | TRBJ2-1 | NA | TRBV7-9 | CASSLAPSGIYNEQFF | TGTGCCAGCAGCTTAGCACCTAGCGGGATATACAATGAGCAGTTCTTC
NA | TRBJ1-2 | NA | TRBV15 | CATSSPWGGSYGYTF | TGTGCCACCAGCAGCCCTTGGGGGGGTAGCTATGGCTACACCTTC
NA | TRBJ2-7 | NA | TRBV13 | CASSFSTYEQYF | TGTGCCAGCAGCTTTTCAACCTACGAGCAGTACTTC
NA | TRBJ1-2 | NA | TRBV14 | CASSPGFYGYTF | TGTGCCAGCAGCCCGGGGTTCTATGGCTACACCTTC
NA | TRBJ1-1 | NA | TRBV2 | CASIPPAGGTEAFF | TGTGCCAGCATCCCGCCCGCGGGGGGCACTGAAGCTTTCTTT
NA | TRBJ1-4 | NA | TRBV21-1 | CAPIDRGTATNEKLFF | TGTGCCCCGATTGACAGAGGGACAGCAACTAATGAAAAACTGTTTTTT
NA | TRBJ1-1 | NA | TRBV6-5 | CASSRLFAGGEAFF | TGTGCCAGCAGTCGTCTGTTCGCGGGCGGTGAAGCTTTCTTT
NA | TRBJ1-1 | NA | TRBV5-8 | CASSQPTGNTEAFF | TGTGCCAGCAGCCAACCGACAGGGAACACTGAAGCTTTCTTT
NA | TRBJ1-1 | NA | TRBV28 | CASRLVGGTEAFF | TGTGCCAGCAGACTGGTAGGGGGCACTGAAGCTTTCTTT
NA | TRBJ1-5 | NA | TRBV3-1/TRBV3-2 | CASSQSGVLPQHF | TGTGCCAGCAGCCAGTCAGGGGTTCTGCCCCAGCATTTT
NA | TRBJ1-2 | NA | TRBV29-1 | CSVEDPSGAHGYTF | TGCAGCGTTGAAGATCCCTCAGGGGCGCATGGCTACACCTTC
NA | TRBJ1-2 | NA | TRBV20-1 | CSARTGGYTF | TGCAGTGCTAGGACAGGTGGCTACACCTTC
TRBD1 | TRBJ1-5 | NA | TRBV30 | CAWSVGAGGNQPQHF | TGTGCCTGGAGTGTAGGGGCAGGGGGGAATCAGCCCCAGCATTTT
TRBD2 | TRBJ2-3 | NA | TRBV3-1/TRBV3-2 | CASSQEGLGDTDTQYF | TGTGCCAGCAGCCAAGAAGGACTAGGGGACACAGATACGCAGTATTTT
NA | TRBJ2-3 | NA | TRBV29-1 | CSVEEARASTDTQYF | TGCAGCGTTGAAGAAGCTAGAGCTAGCACAGATACGCAGTATTTT
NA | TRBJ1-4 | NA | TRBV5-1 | CASSAQNPSVNEKLFF | TGCGCCAGCAGCGCCCAAAATCCCTCGGTTAATGAAAAACTGTTTTTT
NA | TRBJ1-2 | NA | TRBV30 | CAWGWSSLNYGYTF | TGTGCCTGGGGTTGGTCCAGTCTTAACTATGGCTACACCTTC
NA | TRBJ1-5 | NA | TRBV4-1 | CASSWGLPGPQHF | TGCGCCAGCAGCTGGGGTCTACCCGGGCCCCAGCATTTT
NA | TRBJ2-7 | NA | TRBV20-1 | CSASSPSYEQYF | TGCAGTGCTAGTTCCCCTTCCTACGAGCAGTACTTC
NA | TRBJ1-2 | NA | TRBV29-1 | CSSVGFEPGGDYGYTF | TGCAGCAGCGTCGGCTTCGAGCCGGGAGGGGACTATGGCTACACCTTC
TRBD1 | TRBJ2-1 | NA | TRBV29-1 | CSAGRQGRNNEQFF | TGCAGCGCCGGTCGACAGGGGCGAAACAATGAGCAGTTCTTC
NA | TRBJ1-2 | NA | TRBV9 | CASSVDRNYGYTF | TGTGCCAGCAGCGTAGATCGTAACTATGGCTACACCTTC
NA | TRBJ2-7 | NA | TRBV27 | CASMVPYEQYF | TGTGCCAGCATGGTCCCCTACGAGCAGTACTTC
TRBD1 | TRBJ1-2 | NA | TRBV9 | CASSEGTGLLESGYTF | TGTGCCAGCAGCGAGGGGACAGGCCTTCTGGAGTCTGGCTACACCTTC
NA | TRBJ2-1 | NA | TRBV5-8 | CASSLEVGRVRNEQFF | TGTGCCAGCAGCTTGGAGGTCGGGAGAGTCAGGAATGAGCAGTTCTTC
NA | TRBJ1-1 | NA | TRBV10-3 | CAIMGGNTEAFF | TGTGCCATCATGGGGGGGAACACTGAAGCTTTCTTT
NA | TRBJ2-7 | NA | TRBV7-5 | CARSSIQGYEQYF | TGTGCCAGAAGCTCTATACAGGGCTACGAGCAGTACTTC
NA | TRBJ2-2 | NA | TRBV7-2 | CASSLRPPGTGELFF | TGTGCCAGCAGCTTGCGGCCCCCAGGGACCGGGGAGCTGTTTTTT
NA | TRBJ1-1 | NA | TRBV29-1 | CSAVLHAGLNTEAFF | TGCAGCGCCGTACTTCATGCGGGCCTGAACACTGAAGCTTTCTTT
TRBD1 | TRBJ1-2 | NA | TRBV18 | CASSPAGTDANYGYTF | TGTGCCAGCTCACCAGCTGGGACAGACGCTAACTATGGCTACACCTTC
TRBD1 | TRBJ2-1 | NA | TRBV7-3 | CASSSTGQINEQFF | TGTGCCAGCAGCTCGACGGGACAGATCAATGAGCAGTTCTTC
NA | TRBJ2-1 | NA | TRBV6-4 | CASSPQPFNEQFF | TGTGCCAGCAGCCCACAGCCGTTCAATGAGCAGTTCTTC
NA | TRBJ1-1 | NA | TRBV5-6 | CASSSDLNTEAFF | TGTGCCAGCAGCTCCGACCTGAACACTGAAGCTTTCTTT
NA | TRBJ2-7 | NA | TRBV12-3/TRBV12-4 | CASSQDSYEQYF | TGTGCCAGCAGCCAAGACAGTTACGAGCAGTACTTC
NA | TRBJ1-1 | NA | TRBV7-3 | CASRSSNPAFF | TGTGCCAGCAGATCTTCGAATCCCGCTTTCTTT
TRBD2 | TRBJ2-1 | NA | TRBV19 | CASSIWGLAGTEQFF | TGTGCCAGTAGTATCTGGGGACTAGCGGGAACTGAGCAGTTCTTC
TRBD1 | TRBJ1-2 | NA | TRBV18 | CASSQRPTGGEEGGYTF | TGTGCCAGCTCACAGAGACCTACAGGGGGCGAGGAAGGTGGCTACACCTTC
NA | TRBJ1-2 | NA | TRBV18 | CASSPVRSHGYTF | TGTGCCAGCTCACCCGTACGCAGTCATGGCTACACCTTC
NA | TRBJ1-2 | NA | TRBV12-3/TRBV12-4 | CASSLWQQYGYTF | TGTGCCAGCAGTTTATGGCAACAGTATGGCTACACCTTC
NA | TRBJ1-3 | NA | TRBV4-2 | CASSQEGYSGNTIYF | TGTGCCAGCAGCCAAGAGGGTTACTCTGGAAACACCATATATTTT
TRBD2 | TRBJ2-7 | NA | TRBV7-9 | CASSPGLAQPYEQYF | TGTGCCAGCAGTCCGGGACTAGCGCAACCCTACGAGCAGTACTTC
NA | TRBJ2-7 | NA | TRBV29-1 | CSVERQGYEQYF | TGCAGCGTTGAACGCCAGGGTTACGAGCAGTACTTC
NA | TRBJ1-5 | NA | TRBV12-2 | CASRTRSTETAVANSNQPQHF | TGTGCAAGTCGCACACGCAGCACCGAGACAGCCGTCGCGAATAGCAATCAGCCCCAGCATTTT
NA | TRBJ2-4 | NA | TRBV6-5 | CASSYSESWDNPSQYF | TGTGCCAGCAGTTACTCGGAAAGCTGGGACAACCCTAGTCAGTACTTC
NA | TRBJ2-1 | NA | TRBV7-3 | CASSPLRTSLDNEQFF | TGTGCCAGCAGCCCCTTGAGGACTTCCCTGGACAATGAGCAGTTCTTC